The text below deals with one TCR beta chain. Its antigen is not yet known. An end of the junction differs from the germline gene, which may be a read error. The library was produced with 5' RACE. Sequencing relied on an Illumina HiSeq 2500. A second PCR of roughly 7 to 11 cycles was performed with a sample-barcoded 5' primer and a J-beta primer mix. A unique molecular identifier was introduced onto each TCR beta cDNA molecule by a template-switch 5' adaptor carrying 12 random nucleotides. Each sample yielded at least 3 million CDR3-containing paired-end reads. First-strand cDNA synthesis was performed from all RNA using the Mint cDNA synthesis kit, with priming by a TRBC-specific oligonucleotide. Following uracil-DNA glycosylase treatment, all cDNA underwent a first 18-cycle PCR with the universal primers M1SS and BC2_uni_R. The original methods were these. Each sample was normalized by randomly selecting 1 million high-quality reads, each carrying a distinct molecular identifier. Instead of being binned into consensus sequences, reads with shared molecular identifiers were discarded. MiTCR, run with a Q25 quality threshold and the strictest error-elimination algorithm, handled CDR3 identification, clonotype clustering and error correction. A nonparametric unseen species model with Euler transformation was used to estimate lower-bound total TCR beta diversity. The public reads were reprocessed in TCRdb via fastp at Q25 and MiXCR, keeping in-frame beta chains. Rows with one shared CDR3 protein collapse into an entry with the most common genes and DNA. The authors' filters were not applied to this entry. The sample profile shows some 1.5 million distinct CDR3 sequences; about 28% of them were found once. The ten largest clones capture 6.5% to 8.5% of the sample.

Systemically healthy Caucasian individuals from Russia, 35 to 40 in total and aged about 6 to 100 years, were included as donors. Each donor gave 9.5 to 10 milliliters of peripheral blood, drawn into EDTA-treated Vacutainer tubes. Ficoll-Paque density-gradient centrifugation was used to isolate PBMCs, with at least 7 million per sample. Total RNA was extracted from PBMCs with Trizol reagent, with at least 6 micrograms obtained per sample. The percentages of naive CD45RAhigh/CD27high T cells were determined by flow cytometry on a PBMC aliquot from every donor. This sample is drawn from a study of blood T cells in healthy people across ages (dated by TCRdb to between 2014 and 2017). With respect to the entire study: In model experiments, roughly one uniquely barcoded TCR beta cDNA molecule per two T cells was captured by template switching. To track age-related changes in TCR beta repertoire diversity, the study relied on deep sequencing normalized with unique cDNA molecular identifiers. The donors were divided into four age groups: young (average around 17 years), middle-aged (around 41), aged (roughly 60) and long-lived (about 84). Donors of different ages were randomly distributed across sequencing lanes to avoid experimental bias. The study analyzed two additional independent replicas of 1 million unique cDNA reads from the same blood draw for two donors, one aged 18 to 29 and one aged 80 or older.

Broad study findings and their caveats: Observed TCR beta diversity per million T cells fell roughly linearly with age, and a significant reduction was already apparent by age roughly 41. Because the CMV infection status of the donors was unknown, age-related changes in expanded clonotypes may potentially have been confounded. The percentage of naive T cells measured by flow cytometry correlated strongly with observed TCR beta diversity. Because profiling used bulk unsorted PBMCs, naive and antigen-experienced compartments could not be compared conclusively. The long-lived group showed more naive CD4+ T cells, fewer expanded clones and increased TCR diversity than the aged group, suggesting age selection. Estimates of total diversity based on one million sequenced T cells were considered lower bounds and underestimates.

The CDR3 contains 15 residues, cysteine and phenylalanine counted. The DNA shown is the 45-base CDR3, in frame from base 1. This receptor was identified in a woman in her 30s in good health. The V and J genes are TRBV12-3 or TRBV12-4 and TRBJ2-1; TRBD2 is a weak D gene call, 5 bases matching. The sample was blood. The CDR3 region: CASRLEGESQNEQFF. DNA sequence: TGTGCCAGCAGGTTAGAGGGAGAGAGCCAGAATGAGCAGTTCTTC.